Described below is a single TCR beta chain sequence and its context. Its antigen is not known. The data are from a study of cytomegalovirus exposure and HLA in healthy donors. Study-level points and caveats: The study recorded around 160 TCR beta chains that were cytomegalovirus-associated.

The PCR employed 60 Vbeta primers together with 13 Jbeta primers. Repertoires were generated with immunoSEQ multiplex PCR, while TCRdb's copy carries only in-frame clones and drops some. The sample yields around 150,000 clones, of which the top ten take up roughly 1.3%. The V segment lost 6 bases and the J segment 2 bases; nucleotides outside the gene matches: 7. This CDR3 comprises 15 residues. CDR1 is MNHEY, CDR2 SVGAGI, per germline. The sequence was collected from a woman aged 60-70 years in good health and CMV-seronegative. This chain joins TRBV6-5 and TRBJ1-5; 7 bases agree with TRBD1. Sequenced material: PBMCs. DNA of the CDR3: TGTGCCAGCAGGTCACAGGGGCGCGGCAATCAGCCCCAGCATTTT. This encodes CASRSQGRGNQPQHF.